Sequencing of this TCR beta chain was carried out in a study of blood T cell repertoires in COVID-19. Study-level information: The samples span acute and convalescent COVID-19 from the United States, Italy and Spain.

Germline V gene lookup returns CDR1 LNHDA and CDR2 SQIVND (reference sequence). The CDR3 spans 16 residues. Trimming at V came to 4 bases and at J to 3 bases, leaving 8 bases not matched to a gene. A few counts support this clone. Repertoires were generated with immunoSEQ multiplex PCR, while TCRdb's copy carries only in-frame clones and drops some. The sample consists of around 220,000 clones, 85% to 90% of them appearing once. The source is a man in his forties or fifties with acute or convalescent COVID-19. The J gene is TRBJ2-7, the V gene TRBV19; TRBD2 aligns across 11 bases. Sequencing was carried out using peripheral blood. The CDR3 here is CASSRAGTSGDYEQYF. CDR3 bases: TGTGCCAGTAGTAGAGCCGGGACTAGCGGAGACTACGAGCAGTACTTC.